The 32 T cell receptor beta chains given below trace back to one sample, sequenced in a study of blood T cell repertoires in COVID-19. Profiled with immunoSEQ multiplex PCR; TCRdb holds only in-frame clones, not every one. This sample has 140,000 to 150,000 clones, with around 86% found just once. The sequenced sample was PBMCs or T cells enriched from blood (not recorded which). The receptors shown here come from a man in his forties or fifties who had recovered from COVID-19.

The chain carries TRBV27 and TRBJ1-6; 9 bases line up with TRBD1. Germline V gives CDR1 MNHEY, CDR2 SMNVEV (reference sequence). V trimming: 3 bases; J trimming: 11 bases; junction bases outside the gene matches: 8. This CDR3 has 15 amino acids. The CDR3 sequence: CASSFRDRENAPLHF. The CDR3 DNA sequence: TGTGCCAGCAGTTTTAGGGACAGGGAGAATGCACCCCTCCACTTT.

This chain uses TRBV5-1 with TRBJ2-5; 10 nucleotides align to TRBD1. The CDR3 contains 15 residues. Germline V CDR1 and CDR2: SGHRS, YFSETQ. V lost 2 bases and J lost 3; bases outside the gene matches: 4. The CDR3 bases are TGCGCCAGCAGCTTCTTGACAGGGGGCGAAGAGACCCAGTACTTC. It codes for CASSFLTGGEETQYF.

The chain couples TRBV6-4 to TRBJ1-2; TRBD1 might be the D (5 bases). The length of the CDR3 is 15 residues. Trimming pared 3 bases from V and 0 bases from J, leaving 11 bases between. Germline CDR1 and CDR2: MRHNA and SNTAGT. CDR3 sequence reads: CASSEGRGANYGYTF. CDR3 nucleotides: TGTGCCAGCAGTGAAGGGCGGGGCGCTAACTATGGCTACACCTTC.

The CDR3 DNA reads as TGTGCCAGCAGCTCGACAGGGGGTGGGGAGACCCAGTACTTC. Translation gives CASSSTGGGETQYF. The chain uses TRBV7-7 and TRBJ2-5, with 9 bases identical to TRBD1. The CDR3 loop spans 14 amino acids. Germline CDR1 is SSHAT and CDR2 is FNYEAQ (reference sequence). Trimming removed 4 bases from V and 5 bases from J; junction bases left unmatched: 5. Full variable domain (remainder filled in from reference TRBV7-7 and TRBJ2-5): GAGVSQSPRYKVTKRGQDVTLRCDPISSHATLYWYQQALGQGPEFLTYFNYEAQPDKSGLPSDRFSAERPEGSISTLTIQRTEQRDSAMYRCASSSTGGGETQYFGPGTRLLVL.

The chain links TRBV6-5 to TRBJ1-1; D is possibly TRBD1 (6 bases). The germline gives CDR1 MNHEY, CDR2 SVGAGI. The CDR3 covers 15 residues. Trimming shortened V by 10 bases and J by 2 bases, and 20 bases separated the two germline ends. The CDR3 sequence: CATRPGTRLNTEAFF. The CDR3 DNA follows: TGTGCCACCCGACCCGGGACACGGCTTAACACTGAAGCTTTCTTT.

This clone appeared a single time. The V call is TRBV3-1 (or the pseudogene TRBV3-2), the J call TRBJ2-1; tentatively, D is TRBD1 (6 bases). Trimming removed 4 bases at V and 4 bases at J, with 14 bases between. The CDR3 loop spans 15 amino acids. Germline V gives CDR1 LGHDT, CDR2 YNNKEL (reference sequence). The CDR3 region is CASSPRQDQYNEQFF. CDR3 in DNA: TGTGCCAGCAGCCCTAGACAGGATCAATACAATGAGCAGTTCTTC.

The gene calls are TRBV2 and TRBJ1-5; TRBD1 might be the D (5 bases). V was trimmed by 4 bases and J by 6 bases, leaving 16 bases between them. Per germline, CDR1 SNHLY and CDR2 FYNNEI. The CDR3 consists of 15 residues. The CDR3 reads CASSVSGGGGQPQHF. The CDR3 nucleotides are TGTGCCAGCAGTGTTTCCGGGGGAGGCGGTCAGCCCCAGCATTTT.

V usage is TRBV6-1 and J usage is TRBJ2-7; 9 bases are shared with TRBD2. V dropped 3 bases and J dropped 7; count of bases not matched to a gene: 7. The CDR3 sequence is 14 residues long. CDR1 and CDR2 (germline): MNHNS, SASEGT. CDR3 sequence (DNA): TGTGCCAGCAGTGATAGCGGGAGTACGTGGGAGCAGTACTTC. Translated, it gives CASSDSGSTWEQYF.

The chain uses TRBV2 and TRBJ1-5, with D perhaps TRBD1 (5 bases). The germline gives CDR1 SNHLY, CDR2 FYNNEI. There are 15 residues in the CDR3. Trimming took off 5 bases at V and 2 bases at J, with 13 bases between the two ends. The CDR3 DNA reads TGTGCCAGCAGTCGTGACGCGGGGGGCAATCAGCCCCAGCATTTT. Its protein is CASSRDAGGNQPQHF.

This CDR3 is CASSPRETAYGYTF. The CDR3 DNA reads TGTGCCAGCAGCCCCCGAGAGACAGCCTATGGCTACACCTTC. The rearrangement joins TRBV5-4 to TRBJ1-2; perhaps TRBD1 as D (5 bases). This CDR3 region has 14 residues. The V end lost 4 bases, the J end lost 4 bases, and 14 bases lay between the germline ends. Germline V gene sequence: CDR1 SGHNT, CDR2 YYREEE (reference sequence).

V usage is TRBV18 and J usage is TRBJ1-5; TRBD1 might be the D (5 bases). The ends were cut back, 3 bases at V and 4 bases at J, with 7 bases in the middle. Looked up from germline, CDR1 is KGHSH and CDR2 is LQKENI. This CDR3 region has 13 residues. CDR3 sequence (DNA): TGTGCCAGCTCACCGGGGGGGAATCAGCCCCAGCATTTT. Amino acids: CASSPGGNQPQHF.

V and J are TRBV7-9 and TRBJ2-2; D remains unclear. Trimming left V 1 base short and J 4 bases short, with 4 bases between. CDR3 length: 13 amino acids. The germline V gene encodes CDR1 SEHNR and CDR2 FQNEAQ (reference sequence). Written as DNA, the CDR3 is TGTGCCAGCAGCTTAGACATCACCGGGGAGCTGTTTTTT. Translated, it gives CASSLDITGELFF.

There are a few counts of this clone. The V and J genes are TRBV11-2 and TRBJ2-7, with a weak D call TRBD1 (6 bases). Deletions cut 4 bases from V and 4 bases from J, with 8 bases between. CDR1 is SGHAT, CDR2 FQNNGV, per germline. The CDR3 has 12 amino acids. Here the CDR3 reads CASSSQGYEQYV. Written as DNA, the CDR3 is TGTGCCAGCAGCTCACAGGGTTACGAGCAGTACGTC.

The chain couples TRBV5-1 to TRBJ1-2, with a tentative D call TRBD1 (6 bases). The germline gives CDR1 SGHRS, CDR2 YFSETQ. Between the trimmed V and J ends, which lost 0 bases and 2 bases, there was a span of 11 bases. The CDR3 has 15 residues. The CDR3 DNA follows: TGCGCCAGCAGCTTGGAAGGACAGCCGAACTATGGCTACACCTTC. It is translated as CASSLEGQPNYGYTF. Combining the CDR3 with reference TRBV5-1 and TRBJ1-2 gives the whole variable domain KAGVTQTPRYLIKTRGQQVTLSCSPISGHRSVSWYQQTPGQGLQFLFEYFSETQRNKGNFPGRFSGRQFSNSRSEMNVSTLELGDSALYLCASSLEGQPNYGYTFGSGTRLTVV.

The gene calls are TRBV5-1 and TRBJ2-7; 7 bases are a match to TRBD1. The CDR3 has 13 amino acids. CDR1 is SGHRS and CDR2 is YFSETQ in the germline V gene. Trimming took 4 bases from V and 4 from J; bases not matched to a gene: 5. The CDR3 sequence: CASSPGQTYEQYF. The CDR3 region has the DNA TGCGCCAGCAGCCCGGGACAGACGTACGAGCAGTACTTC.

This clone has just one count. CDR3 region: CASSERQGANTGELFF. The CDR3 coding sequence is TGTGCCAGCAGTGAACGACAGGGGGCGAACACCGGGGAGCTGTTTTTT. The rearrangement joins TRBV2 to TRBJ2-2, with TRBD1 matching over 9 bases. Germline V gives CDR1 SNHLY, CDR2 FYNNEI. V was pared by 2 bases and J by 0 bases, with 1 base of the junction left unmatched. CDR3 length: 16 amino acids.

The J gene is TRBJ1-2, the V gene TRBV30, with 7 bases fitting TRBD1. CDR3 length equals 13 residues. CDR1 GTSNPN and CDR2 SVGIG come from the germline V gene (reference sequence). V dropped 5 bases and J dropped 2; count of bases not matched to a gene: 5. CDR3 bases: TGTGCCTGGTGCCTACAGGGGAACTATGGCTACACCTTC. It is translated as CAWCLQGNYGYTF.

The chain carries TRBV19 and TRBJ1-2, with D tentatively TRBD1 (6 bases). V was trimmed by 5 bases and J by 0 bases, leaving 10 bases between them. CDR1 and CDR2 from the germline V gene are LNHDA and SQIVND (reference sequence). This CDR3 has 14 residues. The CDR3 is CASSVGTSNYGYTF. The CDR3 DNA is TGTGCCAGTAGTGTAGGGACATCTAACTATGGCTACACCTTC.

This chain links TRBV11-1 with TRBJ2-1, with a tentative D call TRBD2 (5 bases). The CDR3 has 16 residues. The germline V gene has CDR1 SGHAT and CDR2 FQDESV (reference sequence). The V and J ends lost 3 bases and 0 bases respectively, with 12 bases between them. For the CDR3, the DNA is TGTGCCAGCAGCTTGGGTCAGCGGAGCTCCTACAATGAGCAGTTCTTC. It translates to CASSLGQRSSYNEQFF. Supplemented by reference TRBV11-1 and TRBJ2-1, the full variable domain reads EAEVAQSPRYKITEKSQAVAFWCDPISGHATLYWYRQILGQGPELLVQFQDESVVDDSQLPKDRFSAERLKGVDSTLKIQPAELGDSAMYLCASSLGQRSSYNEQFFGPGTRLTVL.

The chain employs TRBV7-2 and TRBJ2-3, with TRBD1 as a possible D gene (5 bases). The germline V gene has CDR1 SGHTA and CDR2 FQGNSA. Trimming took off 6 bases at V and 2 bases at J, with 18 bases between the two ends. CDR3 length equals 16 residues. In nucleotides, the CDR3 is TGTGCCAGCAGTCTACGCTGGACAATAATCACAGATACGCAGTATTTT. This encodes CASSLRWTIITDTQYF.

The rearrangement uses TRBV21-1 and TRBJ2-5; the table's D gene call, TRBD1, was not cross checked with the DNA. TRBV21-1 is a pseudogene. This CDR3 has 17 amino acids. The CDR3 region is CATSKVGKGGDQETQYF. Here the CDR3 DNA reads TGTGCCACCAGCAAGGTAGGTAAAGGGGGAGACCAAGAGACCCAGTACTTC.

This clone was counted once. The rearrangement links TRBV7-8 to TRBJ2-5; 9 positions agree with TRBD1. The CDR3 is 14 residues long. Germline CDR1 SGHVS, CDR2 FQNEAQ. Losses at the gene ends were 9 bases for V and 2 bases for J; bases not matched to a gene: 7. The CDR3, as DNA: TGTGCCAGTGGACAGGGGAGTTTTCAAGAGACCCAGTACTTC. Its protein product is CASGQGSFQETQYF.

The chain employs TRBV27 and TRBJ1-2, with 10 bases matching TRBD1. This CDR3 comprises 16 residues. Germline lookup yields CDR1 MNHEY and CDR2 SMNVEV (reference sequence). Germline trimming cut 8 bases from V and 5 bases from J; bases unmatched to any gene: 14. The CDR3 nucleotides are TGTGCCAGCGCCCAAACCGGGACAGGGGCTTCTTATGGCTACACCTTC. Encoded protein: CASAQTGTGASYGYTF.

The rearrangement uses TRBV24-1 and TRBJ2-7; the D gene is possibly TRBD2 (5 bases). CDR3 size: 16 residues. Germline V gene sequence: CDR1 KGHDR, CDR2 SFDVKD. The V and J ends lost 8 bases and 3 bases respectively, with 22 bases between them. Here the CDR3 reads CATKNGGPELRYEQYF. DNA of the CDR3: TGTGCCACCAAAAATGGAGGCCCGGAGCTCCGCTACGAGCAGTACTTC.

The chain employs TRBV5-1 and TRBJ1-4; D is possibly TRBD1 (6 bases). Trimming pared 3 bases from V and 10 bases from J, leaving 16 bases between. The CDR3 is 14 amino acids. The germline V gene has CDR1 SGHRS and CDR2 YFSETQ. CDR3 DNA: TGCGCCAGCAGCTCTCGTTCAGGGGAGGGAAAACTGTTTTTT. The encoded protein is CASSSRSGEGKLFF.

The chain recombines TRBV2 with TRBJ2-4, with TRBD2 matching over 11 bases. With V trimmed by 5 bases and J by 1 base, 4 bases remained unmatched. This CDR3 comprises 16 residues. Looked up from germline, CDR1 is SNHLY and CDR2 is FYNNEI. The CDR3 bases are TGTGCCAGCAGTCAGTCTAGCGGGGGGGCCAAAAACATTCAGTACTTC. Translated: CASSQSSGGAKNIQYF.

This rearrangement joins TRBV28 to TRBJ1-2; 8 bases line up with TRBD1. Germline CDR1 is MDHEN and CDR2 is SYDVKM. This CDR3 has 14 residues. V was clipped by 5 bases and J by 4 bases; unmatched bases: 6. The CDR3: CASSPTGAVYGYTF. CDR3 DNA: TGTGCCAGCAGTCCGACAGGGGCCGTCTATGGCTACACCTTC.

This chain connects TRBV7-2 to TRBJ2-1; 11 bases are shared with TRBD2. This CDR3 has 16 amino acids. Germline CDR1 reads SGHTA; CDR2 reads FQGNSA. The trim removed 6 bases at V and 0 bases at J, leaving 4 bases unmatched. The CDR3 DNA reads TGTGCCAGCAGGTATACTAGCGGGAGCTCCTACAATGAGCAGTTCTTC. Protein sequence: CASRYTSGSSYNEQFF.

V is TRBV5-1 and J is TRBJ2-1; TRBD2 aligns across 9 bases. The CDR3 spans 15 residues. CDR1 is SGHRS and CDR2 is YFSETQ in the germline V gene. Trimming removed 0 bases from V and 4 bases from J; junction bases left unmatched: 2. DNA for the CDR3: TGCGCCAGCAGCTTGGGTAGCGGGGGTTACAATGAGCAGTTCTTC. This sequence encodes CASSLGSGGYNEQFF.

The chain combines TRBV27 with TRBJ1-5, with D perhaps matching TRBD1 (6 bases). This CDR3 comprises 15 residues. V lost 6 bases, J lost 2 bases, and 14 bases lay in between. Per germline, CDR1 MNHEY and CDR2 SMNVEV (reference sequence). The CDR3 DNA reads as TGTGCCAGCAGACGTACAGGGATTGGCAATCAGCCCCAGCATTTT. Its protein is CASRRTGIGNQPQHF.

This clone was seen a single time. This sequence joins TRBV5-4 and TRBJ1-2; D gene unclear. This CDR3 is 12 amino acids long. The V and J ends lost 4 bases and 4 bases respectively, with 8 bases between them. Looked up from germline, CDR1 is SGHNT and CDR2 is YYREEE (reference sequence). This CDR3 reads CASSTESYGYTF. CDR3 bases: TGTGCCAGCAGCACAGAGAGCTATGGCTACACCTTC. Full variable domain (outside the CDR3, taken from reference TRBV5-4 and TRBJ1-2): ETGVTQSPTHLIKTRGQQVTLRCSSQSGHNTVSWYQQALGQGPQFIFQYYREEENGRGNFPPRFSGLQFPNYSSELNVNALELDDSALYLCASSTESYGYTFGSGTRLTVV.

CDR3 protein: CASRATGGGYGYTF. The CDR3 DNA is TGTGCCAGCAGAGCGACAGGGGGAGGCTATGGCTACACCTTC. This chain connects TRBV2 to TRBJ1-2, with TRBD1 matching 9 bases. V lost 6 bases and J lost 4; bases outside the gene matches: 6. CDR3 length: 14 residues. Germline CDR1 is SNHLY and CDR2 is FYNNEI.